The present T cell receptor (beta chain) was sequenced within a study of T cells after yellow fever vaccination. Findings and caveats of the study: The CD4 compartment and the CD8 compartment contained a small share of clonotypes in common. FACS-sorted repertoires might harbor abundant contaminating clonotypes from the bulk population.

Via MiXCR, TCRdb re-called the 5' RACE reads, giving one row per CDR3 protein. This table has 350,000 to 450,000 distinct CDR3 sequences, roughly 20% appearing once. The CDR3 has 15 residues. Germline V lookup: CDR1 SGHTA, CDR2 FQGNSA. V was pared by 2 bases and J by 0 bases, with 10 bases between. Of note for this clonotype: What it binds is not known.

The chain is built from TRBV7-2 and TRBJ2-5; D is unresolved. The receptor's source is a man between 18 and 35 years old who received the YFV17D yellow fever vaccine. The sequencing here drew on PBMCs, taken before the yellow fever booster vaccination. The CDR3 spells CASSLKPPYQETQYF. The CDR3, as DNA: TGTGCCAGCAGCTTAAAGCCCCCGTACCAAGAGACCCAGTACTTC.